The clone carrying this TCR beta chain was observed at least ten times. From around 440 ng of RNA, a library with molecular barcoded alpha/delta and beta/gamma adaptors was made. Using its own MiXCR run on the reads, TCRdb lists one record per CDR3 protein. The sample records 39,000 or so distinct CDR3 sequences, roughly 13% being singletons. The sample originates from a study of read filtering for tumor transcriptome and immune sequencing. Study background: By R-ISS, stages I, II and III held around 8, 16 and 7 patients. RNA-seq yielded only roughly 75 to 1273 TCR reads, IR-seq about 3.5 to 10.27 million.

Germline V gene sequence: CDR1 SQVTM, CDR2 ANQGSEA. J gave up 7 bases and V 4 bases, and 7 bases lay outside the gene matches. CDR3 length: 14 residues. Bone marrow was sampled from every patient at the time of active disease. What was sequenced was a population of CD138-negative cells sorted from bone marrow. J is TRBJ1-4 and V is TRBV29-1; TRBD1 matches 9 bases. The source of this sequence is a donor at least 40 years old with multiple myeloma. CDR3 coding DNA: TGCAGCGTTGCAGAGACAGGGGGTAGTGAAAAACTGTTTTTT. Amino acids: CSVAETGGSEKLFF.